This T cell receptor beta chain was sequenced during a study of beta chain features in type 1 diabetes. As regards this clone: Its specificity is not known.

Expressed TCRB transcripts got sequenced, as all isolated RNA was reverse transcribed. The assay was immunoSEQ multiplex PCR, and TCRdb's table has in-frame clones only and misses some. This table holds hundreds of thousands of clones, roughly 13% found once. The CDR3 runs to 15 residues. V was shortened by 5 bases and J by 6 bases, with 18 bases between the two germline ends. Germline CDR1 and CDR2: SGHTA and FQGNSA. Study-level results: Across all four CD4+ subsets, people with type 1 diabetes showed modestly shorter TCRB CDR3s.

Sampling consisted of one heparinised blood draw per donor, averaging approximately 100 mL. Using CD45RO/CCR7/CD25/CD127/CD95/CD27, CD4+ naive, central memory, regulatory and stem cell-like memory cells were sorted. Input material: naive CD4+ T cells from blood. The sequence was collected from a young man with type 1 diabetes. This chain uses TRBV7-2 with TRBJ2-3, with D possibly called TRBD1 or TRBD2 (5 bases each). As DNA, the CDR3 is TGTGCCAGCAGCCCTACCACGGGGCCATTGGATACGCAGTATTTT. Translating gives CASSPTTGPLDTQYF. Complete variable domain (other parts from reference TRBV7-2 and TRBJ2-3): GAGVSQSPSNKVTEKGKDVELRCDPISGHTALYWYRQSLGQGLEFLIYFQGNSAPDKSGLPSDRFSAERTGGSVSTLTIQRTQQEDSAVYLCASSPTTGPLDTQYFGPGTRLTVL.